A single sample gave rise to the 7 T cell receptor beta chains below, sequenced in a study of cytomegalovirus exposure and HLA in healthy donors. 60 Vbeta and 13 Jbeta primers were used in PCR. TCRdb's copy holds only in-frame clones and misses some; the assay was immunoSEQ multiplex PCR. The table records about 190,000 clones, about 90% of them present only once. The specimen was PBMCs. These receptors were obtained from a boy between 2 and 10 years old in good health and CMV-seronegative.

Only a few counts were recorded for this clone. In nucleotides, the CDR3 is TGTGCCAGCAGTTCCTTGAGGATAGATACGCAGTATTTT. Translation: CASSSLRIDTQYF. This chain links TRBV28 with TRBJ2-3; no firm D call. In germline, CDR1 is MDHEN, CDR2 SYDVKM. Trimming left V 4 bases short and J 5 bases short, with 10 bases between. The CDR3 length is 13 residues.

The rearrangement uses TRBV7-8 and TRBJ1-3; D remains ambiguous. Trimming shortened V by 5 bases and J by 0 bases, and 14 bases separated the two germline ends. CDR1 and CDR2 from the germline V gene are SGHVS and FQNEAQ. This CDR3 comprises 16 residues. CDR3 residues: CASSRVDPSSGNTIYF. CDR3 nucleotide sequence: TGTGCCAGCAGCCGGGTAGACCCAAGCTCTGGAAACACCATATATTTT.

A note on this clone: Other nucleotide sequences in the sample specify the same CDR3. The chain has TRBV28 and TRBJ2-2, with 7 nucleotides matching TRBD1. Germline V gene data show CDR1 as MDHEN and CDR2 as SYDVKM. V was pared by 3 bases and J by 4 bases, with 2 bases of the junction left unmatched. This CDR3 has 14 amino acids. The CDR3 sequence: CASSLAGGTGELFF. The CDR3 coding sequence is TGTGCCAGCAGTTTGGCAGGGGGCACCGGGGAGCTGTTTTTT.

This clone occurred once. The rearrangement uses TRBV5-8 and TRBJ2-1; 7 bases fit TRBD1. V was clipped by 0 bases and J by 11 bases; unmatched bases: 8. CDR1 is SGHTS, CDR2 YDEGEE, per germline. The CDR3 extends over 14 amino acids. Here the CDR3 DNA reads TGTGCCAGCAGCTTGGGACAGGGCACCTCAAAGCAGTTCTTC. Residues: CASSLGQGTSKQFF. Drawing the rest from reference TRBV5-8 and TRBJ2-1, the complete variable domain is EAGVTQSPTHLIKTRGQQATLRCSPISGHTSVYWYQQALGLGLQFLLWYDEGEERNRGNFPPRFSGRQFPNYSSELNVNALELEDSALYLCASSLGQGTSKQFFGPGTRLTVL.

V usage is TRBV7-9 and J usage is TRBJ2-1; perhaps TRBD2 as D (6 bases). This CDR3 comprises 19 residues. Germline values: CDR1 SEHNR, CDR2 FQNEAQ (reference sequence). The V end was cut by 5 bases, the J end by 5 bases, with 28 bases between. CDR3 DNA: TGTGCCAGCAGCCCGTGGGGGGACCAGTTGATGAGAGCCAACAATGAGCAGTTCTTC. Translating gives CASSPWGDQLMRANNEQFF.

The genes are TRBV18 and TRBJ2-5; 8 bases map to TRBD2. V lost 1 base to trimming and J lost 2 bases; unmatched junction nucleotides: 3. The CDR3 sequence is 15 residues long. CDR1 is KGHSH and CDR2 is LQKENI in the germline V gene. CDR3 loop: CASSPLASGQETQYF. The DNA for the CDR3 is TGTGCCAGCTCACCACTCGCTAGCGGGCAAGAGACCCAGTACTTC.

This chain connects TRBV5-1 to TRBJ1-6; 8 bases line up with TRBD1. Germline assignment: CDR1 SGHRS and CDR2 YFSETQ. V was clipped by 2 bases and J by 7 bases; unmatched bases: 5. CDR3 length: 15 amino acids. CDR3 loop: CASSFQGAVNSPLHF. In DNA form, the CDR3 reads TGCGCCAGCAGCTTCCAGGGGGCTGTCAATTCACCCCTCCACTTT.